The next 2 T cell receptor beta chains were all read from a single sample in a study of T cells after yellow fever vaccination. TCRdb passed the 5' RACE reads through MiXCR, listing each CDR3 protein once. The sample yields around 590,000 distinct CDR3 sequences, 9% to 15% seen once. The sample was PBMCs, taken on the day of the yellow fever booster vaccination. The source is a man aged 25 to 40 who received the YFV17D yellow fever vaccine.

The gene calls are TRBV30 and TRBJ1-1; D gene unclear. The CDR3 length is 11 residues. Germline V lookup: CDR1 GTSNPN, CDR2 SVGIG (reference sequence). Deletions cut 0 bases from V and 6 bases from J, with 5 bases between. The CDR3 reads CAWSVVAEAFF. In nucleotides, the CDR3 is TGTGCCTGGAGTGTAGTGGCTGAAGCTTTCTTT. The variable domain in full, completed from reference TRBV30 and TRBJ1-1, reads SQTIHQWPATLVQPVGSPLSLECTVEGTSNPNLYWYRQAAGRGLQLLFYSVGIGQISSEVPQNLSASRPQDRQFILSSKKLLLSDSGFYLCAWSVVAEAFFGQGTRLTVV.

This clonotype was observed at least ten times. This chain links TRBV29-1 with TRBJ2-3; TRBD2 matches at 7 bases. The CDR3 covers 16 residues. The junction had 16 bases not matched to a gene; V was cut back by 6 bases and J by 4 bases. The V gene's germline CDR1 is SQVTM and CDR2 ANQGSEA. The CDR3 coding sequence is TGCAGCGTCGGCCGAGGAGGGAGGGCGGAGTCAGATACGCAGTATTTT. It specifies CSVGRGGRAESDTQYF.